The 20 T cell receptor beta chains in this list originate from one sample, sequenced in a study of monozygotic twins with inflammatory bowel disease. Reprocessing the 5' RACE reads, TCRdb reports a single entry for every CDR3 protein and omits DNA. The specimen's table records about 300,000 distinct CDR3 sequences. The specimen was blood. These receptors were obtained from a human donor with ulcerative colitis or Crohn's disease, or a healthy co-twin of an affected twin (not recorded which).

The chain has TRBV7-2 and TRBJ2-7; TCRdb's assignment of TRBD1 cannot be checked, as there is no DNA. The CDR3 contains 13 residues. Germline V CDR1 and CDR2: SGHTA, FQGNSA. CDR3 amino acids: CASDRGGSYEQYF.

This sequence joins TRBV20-1 and TRBJ2-3; with no DNA, the TCRdb D assignment of TRBD2 cannot be verified. Germline V gene sequence: CDR1 DFQATT, CDR2 SNEGSKA (reference sequence). The CDR3 extends over 13 amino acids. This CDR3 reads CSAAGLAGERAYF.

The genes are TRBV15 and TRBJ2-7; TCRdb's assignment of TRBD1 cannot be checked, as there is no DNA. The CDR3 loop spans 14 amino acids. Germline CDR1 and CDR2: LNHNV and YYDKDF (reference sequence). CDR3 sequence: CATSRDRGSYDQYF.

The chain recombines TRBV28 with TRBJ2-1; TCRdb returns TRBD1, unconfirmable since there is no DNA. Germline loops: CDR1 MDHEN, CDR2 SYDVKM. The CDR3 extends over 13 amino acids. The CDR3 here is CASRPGRQNEQFF.

V is TRBV29-1 and J is TRBJ2-5. The CDR3 spans 12 residues. Germline lookup yields CDR1 SQVTM and CDR2 ANQGSEA. The CDR3 loop reads CSVNRIQETQYF.

The rearrangement uses TRBV5-1 and TRBJ2-7. Germline CDR1 and CDR2: SGHRS and YFSETQ. The CDR3 has 14 residues. The CDR3 loop reads CASSQLQNSYEQYF.

The V gene is TRBV7-2, the J gene TRBJ2-5; the TCRdb D gene call, TRBD1, has no DNA to confirm it. This CDR3 comprises 15 residues. In germline, CDR1 is SGHTA, CDR2 FQGNSA. The CDR3 is CASSLDAGARGTQYF.

The rearrangement uses TRBV6-2 or TRBV6-3 and TRBJ2-7; TCRdb outputs TRBD2, but without DNA this stays unchecked. This CDR3 has 13 residues. From germline, CDR1 is MNHEY and CDR2 SVGEGT. The CDR3 spells CASRGTSSYEQYF.

The chain carries TRBV7-2 and TRBJ2-1; the D gene TCRdb calls, TRBD2, cannot be checked with no DNA. Germline V CDR1 and CDR2: SGHTA, FQGNSA. This CDR3 has 13 residues. CDR3 amino acids: CASTSGRAFEQFF. The whole variable domain, remainder taken from reference TRBV7-2 and TRBJ2-1, is GAGVSQSPSNKVTEKGKDVELRCDPISGHTALYWYRQSLGQGLEFLIYFQGNSAPDKSGLPSDRFSAERTGGSVSTLTIQRTQQEDSAVYLCASTSGRAFEQFFGPGTRLTVL.

The chain couples TRBV11-1 to TRBJ1-1; TCRdb's D gene call, TRBD1, goes unchecked for lack of DNA. This CDR3 has 18 amino acids. Germline assignment: CDR1 SGHAT and CDR2 FQDESV (reference sequence). CDR3 protein: CASSFIHGATTLNTEAFF.

This rearrangement joins TRBV12-3 or TRBV12-4 to TRBJ1-5; TCRdb's D gene call, TRBD1, goes unchecked for lack of DNA. There are 14 residues in the CDR3. This CDR3 is CASSFRTQDQPQHF.

The chain recombines TRBV5-1 with TRBJ2-6. The germline CDR1 and CDR2 sequences are SGHRS and YFSETQ. The CDR3 spans 14 residues. The CDR3 sequence is CASSLAPGANVLTF.

The chain is built from TRBV11-2 and TRBJ1-3; TCRdb proposes TRBD1, but this gene call is untestable without DNA. Per the germline V gene, CDR1 is SGHAT and CDR2 is FQNNGV. There are 18 residues in the CDR3. The CDR3 reads CASSFRPTGLASGNTIYF.

The chain uses TRBV5-8 and TRBJ1-5; TCRdb reports TRBD1, a call that lacks DNA to check it against. Germline V gene lookup returns CDR1 SGHTS and CDR2 YDEGEE. This CDR3 comprises 15 residues. CDR3 region: CASSRDRGGNQPQHF. The whole variable domain, remainder taken from reference TRBV5-8 and TRBJ1-5, is EAGVTQSPTHLIKTRGQQATLRCSPISGHTSVYWYQQALGLGLQFLLWYDEGEERNRGNFPPRFSGRQFPNYSSELNVNALELEDSALYLCASSRDRGGNQPQHFGDGTRLSIL.

The chain has TRBV27 and TRBJ2-2; TCRdb indicates TRBD1, and absent DNA this call remains unverified. This CDR3 contains 14 residues. CDR1 and CDR2 from the germline V gene are MNHEY and SMNVEV (reference sequence). The CDR3 reads CASNRDRYTGELFF.

The V call is TRBV6-2 or TRBV6-3, the J call TRBJ2-3; TCRdb's D gene call, TRBD1, goes unchecked for lack of DNA. The CDR3 has 18 amino acids. Germline values: CDR1 MNHEY, CDR2 SVGEGT. The CDR3: CASSYWDGAGSSTDTQYF.

The V gene is TRBV3-1, the J gene TRBJ2-4; there is no DNA to check the TCRdb D call of TRBD1. The V gene's germline CDR1 is LGHDT and CDR2 YNNKEL (reference sequence). The CDR3 is 15 residues long. The chain's CDR3 is CASSQWDVAKNIQYF.

This chain joins TRBV19 and TRBJ2-7; TCRdb's assignment of TRBD1 cannot be checked, as there is no DNA. The CDR3 is 16 amino acids. Germline V gene sequence: CDR1 LNHDA, CDR2 SQIVND (reference sequence). This chain's CDR3 is CASSTITGQGGHEQYF.

The J gene is TRBJ1-5, the V gene TRBV12-3 or TRBV12-4; the D gene TCRdb calls, TRBD1, cannot be checked with no DNA. The CDR3 is made up of 14 amino acids. CDR3 amino acids: CASSYEQGDQPQHF.

The genes are TRBV6-2 or TRBV6-3 and TRBJ2-1; the TRBD2 assignment by TCRdb is unverifiable without DNA. This CDR3 spans 15 amino acids. Germline V CDR1 and CDR2: MNHEY, SVGEGT. The CDR3 is CASTVAGGKYNEQFF.